This T cell receptor (beta chain) originates from a study of control samples from healthy donors and cancer patients. The assay was immunoSEQ multiplex PCR, and TCRdb's table has in-frame clones only and misses some. The repertoire holds fewer than 150,000 clones, with 75% to 95% as singletons. The sequence came from a young man in good health. What was sequenced was blood.

The CDR3 DNA sequence: TGTGCCAGCAGCCAAGGACTTCCACCCTACAATGAGCAGTTCTTC. This codes for CASSQGLPPYNEQFF. The rearrangement links TRBV3-1 (or the pseudogene TRBV3-2) to TRBJ2-1; D unresolved. CDR3 length: 15 residues. CDR1 is LGHDT and CDR2 is YNNKEL in the germline V gene (reference sequence). Trimming took 1 base from V and 2 from J, leaving 9 bases between them.